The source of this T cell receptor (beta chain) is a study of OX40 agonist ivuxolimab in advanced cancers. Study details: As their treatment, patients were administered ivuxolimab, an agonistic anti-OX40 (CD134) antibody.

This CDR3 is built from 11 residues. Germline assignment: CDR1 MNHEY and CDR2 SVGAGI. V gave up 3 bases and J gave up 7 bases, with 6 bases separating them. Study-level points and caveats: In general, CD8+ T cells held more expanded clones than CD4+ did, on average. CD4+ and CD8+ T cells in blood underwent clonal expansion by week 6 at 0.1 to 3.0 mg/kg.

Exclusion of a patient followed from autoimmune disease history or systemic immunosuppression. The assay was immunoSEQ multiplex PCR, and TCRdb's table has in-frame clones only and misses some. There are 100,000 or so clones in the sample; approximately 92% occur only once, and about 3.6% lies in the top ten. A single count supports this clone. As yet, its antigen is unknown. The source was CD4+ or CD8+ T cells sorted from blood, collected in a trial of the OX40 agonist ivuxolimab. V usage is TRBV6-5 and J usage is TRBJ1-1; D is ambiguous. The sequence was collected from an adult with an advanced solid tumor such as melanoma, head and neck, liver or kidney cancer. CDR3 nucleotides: TGTGCCAGCAGTTATTCGGGTGAAGCTTTCTTT. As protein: CASSYSGEAFF.